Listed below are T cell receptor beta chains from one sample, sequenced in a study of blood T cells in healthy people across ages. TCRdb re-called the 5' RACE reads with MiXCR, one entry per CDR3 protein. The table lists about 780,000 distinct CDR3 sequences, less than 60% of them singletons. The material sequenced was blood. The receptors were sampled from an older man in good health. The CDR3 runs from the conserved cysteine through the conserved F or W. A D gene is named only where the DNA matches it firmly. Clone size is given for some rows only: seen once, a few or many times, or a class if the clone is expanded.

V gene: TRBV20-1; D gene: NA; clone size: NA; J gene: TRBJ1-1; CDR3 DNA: TGCAGTGCTACGGTCGCCCTACGAGCTTTCTTT; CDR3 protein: CSATVALRAFF
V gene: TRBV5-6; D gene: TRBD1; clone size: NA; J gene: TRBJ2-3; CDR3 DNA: TGTGCCAGCAGCCCAGGGGGAGATGCGCAGTATTTT; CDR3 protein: CASSPGGDAQYF
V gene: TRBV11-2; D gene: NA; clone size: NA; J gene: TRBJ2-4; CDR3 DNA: TGTGCCAGCAGCTCCTCCGGGGAACCGGACATTCAGTACTTC; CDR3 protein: CASSSSGEPDIQYF
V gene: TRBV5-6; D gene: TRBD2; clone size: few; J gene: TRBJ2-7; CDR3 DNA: TGTGCCAGCAGTCGGACTAGCGGCTCCCCCTACGAGCAGTACTTC; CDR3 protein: CASSRTSGSPYEQYF
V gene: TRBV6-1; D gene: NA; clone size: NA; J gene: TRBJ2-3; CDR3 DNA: TGTGCCAGCAGCGGGGTTGGGGCAACGTTTGGTGCGCAGTATTTT; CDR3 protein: CASSGVGATFGAQYF
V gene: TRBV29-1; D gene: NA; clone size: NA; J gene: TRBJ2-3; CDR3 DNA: TGCAGCGTCGTGAAACAGAAGTCGGTCAACACAGATACGCAGTATTTT; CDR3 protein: CSVVKQKSVNTDTQYF
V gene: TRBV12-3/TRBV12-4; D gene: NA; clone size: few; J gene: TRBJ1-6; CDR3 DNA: TGTGCCAGCAGTCAGGGTTGGGCCACTAAGGGTTCACCCCTCCACTTT; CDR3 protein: CASSQGWATKGSPLHF
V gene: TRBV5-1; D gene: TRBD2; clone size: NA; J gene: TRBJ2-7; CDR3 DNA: TGCGCCAGCATCCCAGCGGGGAGCTCCTACAATGAGCAGTACTTC; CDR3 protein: CASIPAGSSYNEQYF
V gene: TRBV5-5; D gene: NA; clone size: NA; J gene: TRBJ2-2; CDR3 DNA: TGTGCCAGCAGCCAATACGACAGGAACACCGGGGAGCTGTTTTTT; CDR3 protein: CASSQYDRNTGELFF
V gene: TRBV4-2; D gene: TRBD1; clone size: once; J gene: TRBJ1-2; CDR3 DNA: TGTGCCAGCAGCCAAGATCTGGGGACAGAATATGGCTACACCTTC; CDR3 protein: CASSQDLGTEYGYTF
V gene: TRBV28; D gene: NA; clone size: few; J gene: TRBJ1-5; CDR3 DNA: TGTGCCAGCAGCTCGTGGGGGCGGGAAAAGCCCCAGCATTTT; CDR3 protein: CASSSWGREKPQHF
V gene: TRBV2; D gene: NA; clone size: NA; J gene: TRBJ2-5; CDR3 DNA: TGTGCCAGCAGTGGGGGGTTATCAGGAGAGACCCAGTACTTC; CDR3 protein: CASSGGLSGETQYF
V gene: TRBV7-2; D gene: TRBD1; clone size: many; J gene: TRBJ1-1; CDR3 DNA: TGTGCCAGCAGCTTTATACAGGGGATTCTGGCTGAAGCTTTCTTT; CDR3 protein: CASSFIQGILAEAFF
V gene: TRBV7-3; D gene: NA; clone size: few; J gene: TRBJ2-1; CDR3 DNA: TGTGCCAGCAGCTCCCGAGCAGGGGAGCAGTTCTTC; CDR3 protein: CASSSRAGEQFF
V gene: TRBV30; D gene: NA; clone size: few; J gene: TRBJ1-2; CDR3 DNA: TGTGCCTGGAGTGGACAAACGGACCATGGCTACACCTTC; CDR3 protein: CAWSGQTDHGYTF
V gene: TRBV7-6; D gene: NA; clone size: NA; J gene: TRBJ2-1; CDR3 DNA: TGTGCCAGCAGCTCTGGACAGAGAGAGACCCAGTTCTTC; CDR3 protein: CASSSGQRETQFF
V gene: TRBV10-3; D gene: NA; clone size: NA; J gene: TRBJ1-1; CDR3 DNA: TGTGCCATCAGGGAACTCCAGGGGACTGAAGCTTTCTTT; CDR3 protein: CAIRELQGTEAFF
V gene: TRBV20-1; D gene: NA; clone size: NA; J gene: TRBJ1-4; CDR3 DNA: TGCAGTGCTAGAGATCGGGTGAGGATAGAAGAAAAACTGTTTTTT; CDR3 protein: CSARDRVRIEEKLFF
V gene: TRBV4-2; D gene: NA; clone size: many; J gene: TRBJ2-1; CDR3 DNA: TGTGCCAGCAGCCAAGAAAGCCGGCAGCATAAGCAGTTCTTC; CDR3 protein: CASSQESRQHKQFF
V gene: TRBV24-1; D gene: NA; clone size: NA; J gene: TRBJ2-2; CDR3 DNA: NA; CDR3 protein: CATSVPGSNTGELFF
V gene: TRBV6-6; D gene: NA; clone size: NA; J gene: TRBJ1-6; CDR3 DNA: TGTGCCAGCAGGGCGAGGATGGGACATTCACCCCTCCACTTT; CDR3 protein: CASRARMGHSPLHF
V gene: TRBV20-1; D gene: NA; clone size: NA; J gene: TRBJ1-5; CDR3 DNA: TGCAGTGCTGCGGGGGGGTATGCTCAGCCCCAGCATTTT; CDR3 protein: CSAAGGYAQPQHF